This T cell receptor beta chain was sequenced in a study of cytomegalovirus exposure and HLA in healthy donors. CDR1 is SGHVS and CDR2 is FQNEAQ in the germline V gene. The CDR3 contains 14 residues. Losses at the gene ends were 5 bases for V and 6 bases for J; bases not matched to a gene: 7. The sample holds a few counts of this clone. What it binds is unknown. Everyone who donated was a healthy bone marrow donor. Study-level points and caveats: A missense DCLRE1C variant was associated with V- and J-gene trimming of TCR beta chains in a later analysis, and an independent cohort replicated the association. Other equally common chains were less clonally expanded than HLA-associated TCR beta chains, a later analysis showed. Analyzed later, association rates of TCRs varied across HLA loci, with DRB1 most and HLA-C fewest.

Vbeta (60) and Jbeta (13) primers were used in the PCR. Sequencing used immunoSEQ multiplex PCR; TCRdb keeps in-frame clones, though not all of them. The sample yields about 110,000 clones, around 76% seen once. The V gene is TRBV7-8, the J gene TRBJ1-2; 9 bases line up with TRBD1. Sequencing was carried out using PBMCs. The receptor was derived from a man aged 25 to 45 in good health and CMV-seropositive. CDR3: CASSPTGGRDGYTF. CDR3 DNA: TGTGCCAGCAGCCCTACAGGGGGCAGAGATGGCTACACCTTC.